This T cell receptor beta chain was identified in a study of control samples from healthy donors and cancer patients. Sequencing used immunoSEQ multiplex PCR; TCRdb keeps in-frame clones, though not all of them. The table includes roughly 76,000 clones, around 94% detected once. The germline V gene has CDR1 MNHEY and CDR2 SVGAGI. V was pared by 6 bases and J by 2 bases, with 13 bases between. The CDR3 spans 14 residues. The chain joins TRBV6-5 to TRBJ2-5; no clear D gene. The receptor was derived from a woman between 18 and 29 years old in good health. Sequences were obtained from blood. The CDR3 DNA reads as TGTGCCAGCAGCCTCCTGGGGTGGCAAGAGACCCAGTACTTC. Its protein is CASSLLGWQETQYF.